These 6 T cell receptor beta chains were all obtained from the same sample, sequenced in a study of T cells in Graves' hyperthyroidism and ophthalmopathy. RNA transcripts were the template for amplifying TCR beta CDR3 regions. When the TCR CDR3 underwent first-round RT-PCR, the HTBI primer set was used. MiXCR, applied by TCRdb to the multiplex PCR reads, yields one record per CDR3 protein. The sample carries about 610,000 distinct CDR3 sequences, roughly 15% recorded once. Specimen: blood. The receptors here all came from a woman between 40 and 50 years old with Graves' ophthalmopathy.

This clonotype was detected a few times. In DNA, the CDR3 is TGCGCCAGCAGCCCCGGAAATCAGTACCAAGAGACCCAGTACTTC. Protein: CASSPGNQYQETQYF. The chain recombines TRBV5-1 with TRBJ2-5; D call uncertain. Per the germline V gene, CDR1 is SGHRS and CDR2 is YFSETQ. The CDR3 is made up of 15 amino acids. Deletions cut 4 bases from V and 0 bases from J, with 13 bases between. Full variable domain (rest looked up from reference TRBV5-1 and TRBJ2-5): KAGVTQTPRYLIKTRGQQVTLSCSPISGHRSVSWYQQTPGQGLQFLFEYFSETQRNKGNFPGRFSGRQFSNSRSEMNVSTLELGDSALYLCASSPGNQYQETQYFGPGTRLLVL.

The V gene is TRBV15, the J gene TRBJ1-5; 7 bases align to TRBD1. The CDR3 loop spans 15 amino acids. Germline V gives CDR1 LNHNV, CDR2 YYDKDF (reference sequence). The J segment lost 5 bases and the V segment lost 7 bases, leaving 11 bases of the junction unmatched. The CDR3, as DNA: TGTGCCACCACTCAGGGGGTTAGCAGTCATCAGCCCCAGCATTTT. The encoded protein is CATTQGVSSHQPQHF.

This clonotype occurred many times. This chain connects TRBV12-3 or TRBV12-4 to TRBJ2-3; 7 bases align to TRBD2. The CDR3 spans 14 residues. V was pared by 6 bases and J by 1 base, with 4 bases of the junction left unmatched. CDR3: CASRLTSGTDTQYF. DNA of the CDR3: TGTGCCAGCAGGCTAACTAGCGGCACAGATACGCAGTATTTT.

This clonotype was seen a handful of times. This chain joins TRBV30 and TRBJ2-6; D gene ambiguous. This CDR3 has 16 amino acids. The germline V gene has CDR1 GTSNPN and CDR2 SVGIG (reference sequence). Between the trimmed V and J ends, which lost 0 bases and 4 bases, there was a span of 13 bases. CDR3 residues: CAWSVAKVSGANVLTF. DNA of the CDR3: TGTGCCTGGAGTGTTGCTAAAGTATCCGGGGCCAACGTCCTGACTTTC.

This clonotype was seen ten or more times. V and J are TRBV15 and TRBJ2-5; 7 bases fit TRBD1. V gave up 0 bases and J gave up 2 bases; unmatched junction bases: 3. In germline, CDR1 is LNHNV, CDR2 YYDKDF (reference sequence). The CDR3 loop spans 15 amino acids. In DNA form, the CDR3 reads TGTGCCACCAGCAGAGATTGGGACAGTCAAGAGACCCAGTACTTC. It encodes CATSRDWDSQETQYF.

This chain uses TRBV20-1 with TRBJ2-7; 7 bases line up with TRBD2. With V trimmed by 1 base and J by 0 bases, 9 bases remained unmatched. CDR1 is DFQATT and CDR2 is SNEGSKA in the germline V gene (reference sequence). This CDR3 has 16 residues. The CDR3 protein is CSARAPGERDSYEQYF. The CDR3 coding sequence is TGCAGTGCTAGAGCCCCTGGGGAGCGGGACTCCTACGAGCAGTACTTC.